This entry features one TCR beta chain sequence. This clonotype showed up just a few times. The specificity of this receptor is unknown. No clone much larger than this one lies a single base away; base qualities are absent. The library was made by PCR. Sequencer: Illumina HiSeq 2500. To reduce PCR and sequencing biases, unique molecular identifiers were incorporated into the TCR beta cDNA libraries. Approximately 500,000 cDNA molecules were obtained per 1 to 10 million input T cells, so each molecule approximated one T cell. The patient libraries were prepared and sequenced with the same protocol used for the earlier healthy control dataset. Within a given batch, samples were prepared together, multiplexed and sequenced on the same HiSeq lane. Per the authors' processing: MIGEC was used to process the raw barcoded reads, and molecular identifier groups with only a single read were discarded before consensus assembly and CDR3 extraction. VDJtools was used for post-analysis of the clonotype tables, and diversity was normalized by down-sampling every dataset to the size of the smallest sample. Repertoire overlap clustering matched CDR3 amino acid but not nucleotide sequences to correct batch-related cross-sample contamination. The raw public data were reprocessed by TCRdb itself: fastp quality trimming at Q25, MiXCR clonotype calling, in-frame beta chains only. Rows are combined by CDR3 protein, so each entry shows the most common genes and DNA. The V and J calls come from TCRdb's annotation, not from the publication. In all, the sample holds about 800,000 distinct CDR3 sequences, and approximately 30% of those were seen once. The ten largest clones capture about 0.5% of the sample.

In the germline V gene, CDR1 corresponds to MNHEY and CDR2 to SVGEGT. A distance of 20 bases separates the germline ends of V and J, which lose 2 bases and 0 bases respectively. The CDR3 runs 19 amino acids, cysteine and phenylalanine included. Only the CDR3 part of the read is kept: 57 bases, read in frame from the first base. To demonstrate the VDJtools post-analysis software, the study profiled TCR beta repertoires from the peripheral blood of 13 young patients with multiple sclerosis. The patients with multiple sclerosis were children and adolescents between about 6 and 17 years of age. This sample was included in a study of post-analysis software for immune sequencing data (dated by TCRdb to the mid-2010s). Some background on the complete study: Disease courses on record covered relapsing-remitting, secondary progressive and progressive-relapsing multiple sclerosis, though some patients had no subtype annotation. A subset of samples was prepared in parallel using single-end sample barcoding, then pooled and co-amplified after Illumina adapter ligation. The patient repertoires were compared against approximately ten previously published healthy control repertoires obtained from donors aged about 6 to 28 years.

On the study overall, not on this receptor specifically: Direct clustering with F measure showed strong co-clustering of samples prepared in the same batch, prompting a batch-effect correction. Significantly higher frequencies in patients than in controls were found for roughly 5 TRBV segments, including TRBV5-6, TRBV5-1 and TRBV20-1. The multiple sclerosis patient group was slightly younger than the control group. Multiple sclerosis patients had significantly lower normalized Chao1 diversity than controls, a result that suggests substantial peripheral T-cell clonal expansion.

The clonotype was recovered from a girl between 10 and 17 years old with multiple sclerosis. Here the chain combines TRBV6-2 or TRBV6-3 and TRBJ1-5; no D segment can be confidently identified. The sequenced sample consisted of blood. The DNA is TGTGCCAGCAGTTACGGGATATGGGAGGTATCTCATAGCAATCAGCCCCAGCATTTT. This codes for CASSYGIWEVSHSNQPQHF.